This T cell receptor beta chain is drawn from a study of T-cell memory formation after mild COVID-19. For the study at large: TCR clusters were mostly donor specific. Notes on the study in general: Contracting CD4+ clones were located mainly in CM and EM, and CD8+ clones in EMRA. Researchers could not confirm that second-wave clones peaking on day 37 targeted SARS-CoV-2. CD4+ bias marked clones expanding day 15 to 37, unlike balanced contracting clones.

TCRdb reprocessed the 5' RACE reads with MiXCR, giving one entry per CDR3 protein. Of 450,000 or so distinct CDR3 sequences listed, 25% were seen once; the top ten hold approximately 12%. There are 15 residues in the CDR3. The ends lost 4 bases at V and 13 bases at J; junction bases unmatched: 16. The germline V gene has CDR1 KGHDR and CDR2 SFDVKD. Comments on this clonotype: What it binds is unknown.

This receptor was obtained from an adult woman who had mild COVID-19 (a few samples of this study predate the infection). Cell type and time point are not known. The chain employs TRBV24-1 and TRBJ2-3; 7 nucleotides line up with TRBD1. Sequencing used PBMCs or a T cell subset sorted from them (not recorded which). The CDR3 sequence is CATSDRDRVGTGKYF. DNA for the CDR3: TGTGCCACCAGTGACCGTGACAGGGTTGGCACCGGGAAGTATTTT.